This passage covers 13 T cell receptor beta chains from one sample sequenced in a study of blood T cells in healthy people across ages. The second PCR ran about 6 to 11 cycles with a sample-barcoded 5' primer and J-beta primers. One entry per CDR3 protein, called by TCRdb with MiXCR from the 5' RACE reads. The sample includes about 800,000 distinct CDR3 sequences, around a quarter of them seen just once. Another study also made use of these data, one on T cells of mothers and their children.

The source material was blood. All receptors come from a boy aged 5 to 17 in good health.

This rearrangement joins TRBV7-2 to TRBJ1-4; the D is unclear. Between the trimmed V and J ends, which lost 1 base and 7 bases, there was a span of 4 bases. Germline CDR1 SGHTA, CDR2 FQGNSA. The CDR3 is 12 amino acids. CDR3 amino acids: CASSLGFEKLFF. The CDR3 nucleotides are TGTGCCAGCAGCTTAGGGTTTGAAAAACTGTTTTTT.

CDR3: CASSKGASREYTYEQYF. CDR3 coding DNA: TGTGCCAGCAGCAAAGGGGCTAGCAGGGAGTACACCTACGAGCAGTACTTC. The genes are TRBV21-1 and TRBJ2-7; no DNA check was done on the table's D call, TRBD2. TRBV21-1 is noted as a pseudogene. The CDR3 runs to 17 residues.

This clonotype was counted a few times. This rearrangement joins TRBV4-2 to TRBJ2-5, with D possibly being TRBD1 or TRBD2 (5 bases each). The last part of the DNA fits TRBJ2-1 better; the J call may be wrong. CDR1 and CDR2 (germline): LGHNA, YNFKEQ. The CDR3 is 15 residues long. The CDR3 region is CASSQGREGANEQFF. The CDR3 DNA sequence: TGTGCCAGCAGCCAAGGTCGGGAAGGGGCTAATGAGCAGTTCTTC.

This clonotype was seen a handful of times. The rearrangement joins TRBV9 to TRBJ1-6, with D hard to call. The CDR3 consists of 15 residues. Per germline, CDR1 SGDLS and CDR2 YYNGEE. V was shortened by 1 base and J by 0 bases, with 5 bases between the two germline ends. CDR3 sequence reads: CASSVSGSYNSPLHF. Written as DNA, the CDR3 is TGTGCCAGCAGCGTATCTGGCTCCTATAATTCACCCCTCCACTTT.

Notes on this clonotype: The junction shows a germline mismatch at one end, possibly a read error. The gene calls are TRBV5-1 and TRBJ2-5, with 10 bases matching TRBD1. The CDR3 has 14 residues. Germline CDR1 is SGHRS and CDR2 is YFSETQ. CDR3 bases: TGCGCCAGCAGCTTGGGGACAGGGGGACTTCCTGCGTTCTTC. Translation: CASSLGTGGLPAFF.

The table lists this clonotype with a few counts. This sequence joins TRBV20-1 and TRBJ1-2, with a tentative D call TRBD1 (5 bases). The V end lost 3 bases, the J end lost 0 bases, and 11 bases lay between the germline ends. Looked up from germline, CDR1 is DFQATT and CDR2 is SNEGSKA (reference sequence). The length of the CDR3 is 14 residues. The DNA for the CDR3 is TGCAGTGCTAGTGCGACAGCTACTAACTATGGCTACACCTTC. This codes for CSASATATNYGYTF.

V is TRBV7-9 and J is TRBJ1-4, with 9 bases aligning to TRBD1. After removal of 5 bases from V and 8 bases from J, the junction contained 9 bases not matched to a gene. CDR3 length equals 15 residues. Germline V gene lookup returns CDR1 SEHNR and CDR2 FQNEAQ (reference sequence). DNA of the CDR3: TGTGCCAGCAGCCCCCACAGGGGGCCAAAGGAAAAACTGTTTTTT. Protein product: CASSPHRGPKEKLFF.

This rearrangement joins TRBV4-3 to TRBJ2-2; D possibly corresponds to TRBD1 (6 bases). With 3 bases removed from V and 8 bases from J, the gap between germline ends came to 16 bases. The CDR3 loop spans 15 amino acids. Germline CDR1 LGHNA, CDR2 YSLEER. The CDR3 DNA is TGCGCCAGCAGCCACCTCGGGACAAGAGAAGGGGAGCTGTTTTTT. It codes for CASSHLGTREGELFF.

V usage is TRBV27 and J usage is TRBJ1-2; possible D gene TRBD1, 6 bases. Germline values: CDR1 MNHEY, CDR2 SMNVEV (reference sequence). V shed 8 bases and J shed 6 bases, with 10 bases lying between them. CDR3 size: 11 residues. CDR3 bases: TGTGCCAGCGCGGGGGGCGATGGCTACACCTTC. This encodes CASAGGDGYTF.

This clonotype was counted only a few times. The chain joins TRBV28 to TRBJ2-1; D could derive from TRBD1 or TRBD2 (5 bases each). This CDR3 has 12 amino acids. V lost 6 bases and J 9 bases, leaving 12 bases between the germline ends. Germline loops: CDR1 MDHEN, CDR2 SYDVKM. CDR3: CASSRRGGEQFF. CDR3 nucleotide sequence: TGTGCCAGCAGCCGACGGGGCGGTGAGCAGTTCTTC.

This CDR3 is CASRRDYGYTF. The CDR3 nucleotides are TGTGCCAGCAGGCGGGACTATGGCTACACCTTC. J is TRBJ1-2 and V is TRBV9, with D uncertain. In germline, CDR1 is SGDLS, CDR2 YYNGEE. The CDR3 extends over 11 amino acids. V lost 5 bases to trimming and J lost 3 bases, with 5 bases between them.

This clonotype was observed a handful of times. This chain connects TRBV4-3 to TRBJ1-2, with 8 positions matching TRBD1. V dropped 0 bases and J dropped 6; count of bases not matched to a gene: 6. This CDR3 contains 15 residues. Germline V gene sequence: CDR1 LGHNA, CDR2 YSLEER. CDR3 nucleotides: TGCGCCAGCAGCCAAGATCGACAGGGGAGCGATGGCTACACCTTC. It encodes CASSQDRQGSDGYTF.

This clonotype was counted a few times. The CDR3: CSASSGDLVQPQHF. CDR3 sequence (DNA): TGCAGTGCCAGCAGTGGAGATCTGGTTCAGCCCCAGCATTTT. V and J are TRBV20-1 and TRBJ1-5; D call uncertain. The germline V gene has CDR1 DFQATT and CDR2 SNEGSKA (reference sequence). This CDR3 contains 14 residues. V lost 6 bases and J 6 bases, leaving 18 bases between the germline ends.